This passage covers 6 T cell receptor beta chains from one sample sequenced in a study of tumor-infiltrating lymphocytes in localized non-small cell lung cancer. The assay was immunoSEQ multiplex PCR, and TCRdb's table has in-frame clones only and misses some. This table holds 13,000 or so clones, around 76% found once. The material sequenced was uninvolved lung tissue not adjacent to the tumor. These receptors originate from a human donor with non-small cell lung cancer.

The DNA of the CDR3 is TGTGCCAGCAGCCAAGAGCAAGCGGGGGCCTCCTACAATGAGCAGTTCTTC. It encodes CASSQEQAGASYNEQFF. The chain links TRBV4-2 to TRBJ2-1, with 8 positions matching TRBD2. Per the germline V gene, CDR1 is LGHNA and CDR2 is YNFKEQ. CDR3 length: 17 amino acids. The junction had 4 bases not matched to a gene; V was cut back by 0 bases and J by 0 bases.

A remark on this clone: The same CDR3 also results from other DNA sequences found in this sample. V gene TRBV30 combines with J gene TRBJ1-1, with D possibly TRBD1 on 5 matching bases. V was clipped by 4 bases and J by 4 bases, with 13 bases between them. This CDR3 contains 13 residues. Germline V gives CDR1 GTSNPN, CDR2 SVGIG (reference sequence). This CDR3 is CAWMGGGLTEAFF. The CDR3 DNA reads TGTGCCTGGATGGGTGGGGGACTCACTGAAGCTTTCTTT.

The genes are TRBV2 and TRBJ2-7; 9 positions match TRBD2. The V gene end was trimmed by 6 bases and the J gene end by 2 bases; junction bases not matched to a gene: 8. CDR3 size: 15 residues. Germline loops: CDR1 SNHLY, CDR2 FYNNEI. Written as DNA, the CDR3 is TGTGCCAGCAGGGTCGAGCGGGGGGACACCTACGAGCAGTACTTC. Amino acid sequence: CASRVERGDTYEQYF.

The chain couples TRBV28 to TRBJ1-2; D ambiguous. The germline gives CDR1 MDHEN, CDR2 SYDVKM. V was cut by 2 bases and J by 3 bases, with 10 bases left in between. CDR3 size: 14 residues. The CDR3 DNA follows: TGTGCCAGCAGTTTAGGTGCTGGGGACTATGGCTACACCTTC. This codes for CASSLGAGDYGYTF.

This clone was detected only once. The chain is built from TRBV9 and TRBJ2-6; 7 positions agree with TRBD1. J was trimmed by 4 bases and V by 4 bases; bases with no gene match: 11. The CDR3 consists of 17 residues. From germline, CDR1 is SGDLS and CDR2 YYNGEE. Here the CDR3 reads CASSPAKGGPGANVLTF. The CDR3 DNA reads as TGTGCCAGCAGCCCCGCTAAAGGGGGCCCAGGGGCCAACGTCCTGACTTTC.

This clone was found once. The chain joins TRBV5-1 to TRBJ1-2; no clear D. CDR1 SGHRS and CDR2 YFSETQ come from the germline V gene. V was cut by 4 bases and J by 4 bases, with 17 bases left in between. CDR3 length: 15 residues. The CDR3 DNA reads TGCGCCAGCAGCATGGATGGAGGCAGCCTCTATGGCTACACCTTC. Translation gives CASSMDGGSLYGYTF.